These 26 T cell receptor beta chains originate from one sample sequenced in a study of T cell repertoires in cytomegalovirus infection. TCRdb redid the calling of the reads with MiXCR, one entry per CDR3 protein. The sample consists of under 600,000 distinct CDR3 sequences, 16% of them appearing once. Material: CD8+ T cells from PBMCs. These receptors were taken from a human donor in good health (CMV status not recorded). Some clones in this sample may be carry-over from other donors' samples.

This clonotype was seen a few times. The genes are TRBV18 and TRBJ2-1; D is ambiguous. Germline values: CDR1 KGHSH, CDR2 LQKENI. The CDR3 loop spans 12 amino acids. With 5 bases removed from V and 6 bases from J, the gap between germline ends came to 8 bases. The CDR3 here is CASSSTTNEQFF. The CDR3 bases are TGTGCCAGCTCATCAACCACCAATGAGCAGTTCTTC.

As for this clonotype: This could be a read error, since a much larger clone is one nucleotide away. No conserved phenylalanine or tryptophan ends this CDR3, so it is likely a read error. The CDR3 bases are TGTGCCAGCAGACACGACCGGACCTACCCCTACGAGCAGTACTAC. The encoded protein is CASRHDRTYPYEQYY. J is TRBJ2-7 and V is TRBV7-4; D gene unclear. The CDR3 sequence is 15 residues long. Per the germline V gene, CDR1 is SGHVT and CDR2 is SQSDAQ. Trimming pared 6 bases from V and 2 bases from J, leaving 17 bases between.

For the CDR3, the DNA is TGTGCCAGCAGTTCCCAGGGAGACACAGATACGCAGTATTTT. Translation: CASSSQGDTDTQYF. The genes are TRBV25-1 and TRBJ2-3; either TRBD1 or TRBD2 may fit D (5 bases each). V lost 5 bases and J lost 2, with 11 bases in between. From germline, CDR1 is MGHDK and CDR2 SYGVNS. This CDR3 has 14 residues.

There are many counts of this clonotype. The chain is built from TRBV7-8 and TRBJ2-3; no clear D. Trimming removed 3 bases at V and 8 bases at J, with 6 bases between. This CDR3 contains 11 residues. Germline-derived CDR1 and CDR2 are SGHVS and FQNEAQ. This chain's CDR3 is CASSFESTQYF. The CDR3 DNA is TGTGCCAGCAGCTTTGAGTCTACGCAGTATTTT.

The V and J genes are TRBV9 and TRBJ2-1; TRBD2 matches 13 bases. This CDR3 is 14 amino acids long. After removal of 8 bases from V and 3 bases from J, the junction contained 2 bases not matched to a gene. Looked up from germline, CDR1 is SGDLS and CDR2 is YYNGEE. Here the CDR3 reads CASTSGGDYNEQFF. The CDR3 DNA reads as TGTGCCAGTACTAGCGGGGGGGACTACAATGAGCAGTTCTTC.

The chain links TRBV7-9 to TRBJ2-3; 8 bases match TRBD1. Germline V gives CDR1 SEHNR, CDR2 FQNEAQ (reference sequence). CDR3 length equals 16 residues. V dropped 5 bases and J dropped 2; count of bases not matched to a gene: 9. Written as DNA, the CDR3 is TGTGCCAGCAGCCCTAGGACAGGGTTGGACACAGATACGCAGTATTTT. Protein sequence: CASSPRTGLDTDTQYF.

This clonotype was recorded many times. The chain links TRBV7-9 to TRBJ1-1; D ambiguous. CDR1 and CDR2 from the germline V gene are SEHNR and FQNEAQ (reference sequence). V lost 4 bases to trimming and J lost 5 bases, with 8 bases between them. The CDR3 sequence is 12 residues long. The CDR3 region is CASSSTKTEAFF. CDR3 coding DNA: TGTGCCAGCAGCTCCACAAAGACTGAAGCTTTCTTT.

This clonotype has just a few counts. V is TRBV9 and J is TRBJ1-2; D is perhaps TRBD1 (5 bases). Trimming removed 0 bases at V and 2 bases at J, with 11 bases between. Germline V lookup: CDR1 SGDLS, CDR2 YYNGEE. CDR3 length equals 15 residues. CDR3 residues: CASSVGKGTNYGYTF. Here the CDR3 DNA reads TGTGCCAGCAGCGTAGGAAAAGGGACCAACTATGGCTACACCTTC.

This clonotype was detected ten times or more. This chain links TRBV11-2 with TRBJ1-1; D is perhaps TRBD1 (5 bases). The CDR3 sequence is 15 residues long. Germline lookup yields CDR1 SGHAT and CDR2 FQNNGV. V was shortened by 3 bases and J by 4 bases, with 15 bases between the two germline ends. CDR3: CASSFYPRGGTEAFF. CDR3 sequence (DNA): TGTGCCAGCAGCTTTTATCCCCGGGGCGGCACTGAAGCTTTCTTT.

This rearrangement joins TRBV2 to TRBJ1-5; TRBD1 is a possible D gene (6 bases). CDR1 is SNHLY and CDR2 is FYNNEI in the germline V gene. CDR3 length: 17 amino acids. V lost 5 bases and J lost 3, with 20 bases in between. The CDR3 protein is CASSPPVVGADNQPQHF. CDR3 bases: TGTGCCAGCAGTCCCCCAGTAGTGGGGGCTGACAATCAGCCCCAGCATTTT.

This clonotype was seen repeatedly, ten times or more. The CDR3 region is CASSAGNEQFF. The CDR3, as DNA: TGTGCCAGCAGCGCAGGCAATGAGCAGTTCTTC. This rearrangement joins TRBV9 to TRBJ2-1, with D uncertain. This CDR3 spans 11 amino acids. V was cut by 3 bases and J by 6 bases, with 4 bases left in between. CDR1 SGDLS and CDR2 YYNGEE come from the germline V gene.

The chain employs TRBV3-1 and TRBJ2-4; TRBD1 might be the D (6 bases). The CDR3 loop spans 15 amino acids. The germline V gene encodes CDR1 LGHDT and CDR2 YNNKEL (reference sequence). V was clipped by 7 bases and J by 0 bases, with 13 bases between them. The CDR3 region has the DNA TGTGCCAGCACCTCAGGGGAGAAAGCCAAAAACATTCAGTACTTC. It specifies CASTSGEKAKNIQYF.

This chain joins TRBV20-1 and TRBJ2-5; weak D call: TRBD2 (7 bases). Trimming took 3 bases from V and 1 from J, leaving 12 bases between them. From germline, CDR1 is DFQATT and CDR2 SNEGSKA (reference sequence). The CDR3 has 14 amino acids. The CDR3: CSARMGGLQETQYF. The CDR3 nucleotides read TGCAGTGCTAGGATGGGGGGGCTCCAAGAGACCCAGTACTTC.

This clonotype showed up just a few times. This sequence joins TRBV10-3 and TRBJ2-3, with D perhaps matching TRBD2 (5 bases). Trimming took 0 bases from V and 0 from J, leaving 10 bases between them. CDR1 and CDR2 from the germline V gene are ENHRY and SYGVKD. CDR3 length: 16 residues. CDR3 sequence (DNA): TGTGCCATCAGTGAGTCTCTTAGCGTTAGCACAGATACGCAGTATTTT. It encodes CAISESLSVSTDTQYF.

This clonotype appeared a few times. V gene TRBV27 combines with J gene TRBJ1-1; TRBD1 aligns across 9 bases. CDR1 is MNHEY, CDR2 SMNVEV, per germline (reference sequence). Trimming took 6 bases from V and 8 from J; bases not matched to a gene: 7. This CDR3 spans 13 amino acids. The CDR3 DNA reads as TGTGCCAGCAGCTTTGGGACAGGGATAGAAGCTTTCTTT. Its protein is CASSFGTGIEAFF.

This clonotype was detected a few times. The chain joins TRBV29-1 to TRBJ2-3, with D perhaps matching TRBD1 or TRBD2 (5 bases each). V lost 0 bases to trimming and J lost 7 bases, with 14 bases between them. Germline CDR1 and CDR2: SQVTM and ANQGSEA. The CDR3 totals 14 residues. The chain's CDR3 is CSVEEGRGAYTQYF. CDR3 coding DNA: TGCAGCGTTGAAGAGGGACGGGGTGCATATACGCAGTATTTT.

This clonotype has only a few counts. The V and J genes are TRBV3-1 and TRBJ2-7, with D perhaps assigned TRBD1 or TRBD2 (5 bases each). Germline V lookup: CDR1 LGHDT, CDR2 YNNKEL (reference sequence). CDR3 size: 14 residues. V was cut by 2 bases and J by 3 bases, with 11 bases left in between. CDR3 bases: TGTGCCAGCAGCCAACGGGACCCTATCTACGAGCAGTACTTC. Residues: CASSQRDPIYEQYF.

The J gene is TRBJ1-1, the V gene TRBV5-1, with TRBD1 matching over 8 bases. This CDR3 has 13 residues. Trimming removed 4 bases from V and 11 bases from J; junction bases left unmatched: 10. CDR1 SGHRS and CDR2 YFSETQ come from the germline V gene. Here the CDR3 reads CASSGGQELGAFF. The DNA for the CDR3 is TGCGCCAGCAGCGGGGGACAGGAGCTAGGGGCTTTCTTT. The variable domain in full, with the rest retrieved from reference TRBV5-1 and TRBJ1-1, is KAGVTQTPRYLIKTRGQQVTLSCSPISGHRSVSWYQQTPGQGLQFLFEYFSETQRNKGNFPGRFSGRQFSNSRSEMNVSTLELGDSALYLCASSGGQELGAFFGQGTRLTVV.

The chain has TRBV5-1 and TRBJ1-2; 7 nucleotides match TRBD1. V was clipped by 5 bases and J by 0 bases; unmatched bases: 10. Per the germline V gene, CDR1 is SGHRS and CDR2 is YFSETQ. The CDR3 consists of 16 residues. CDR3 in DNA: TGCGCCAGCAGGGGCGGGACAGTAGAATCTAACTATGGCTACACCTTC. Its translation: CASRGGTVESNYGYTF.

This clonotype was detected ten times or more. This chain links TRBV11-2 with TRBJ2-1; 7 bases agree with TRBD2. After removal of 3 bases from V and 6 bases from J, the junction contained 5 bases not matched to a gene. This CDR3 region has 14 residues. Germline CDR1 is SGHAT and CDR2 is FQNNGV. The CDR3 nucleotides read TGTGCCAGCAGCTTTTGGGGGGGGATCAATGAGCAGTTCTTC. Its protein product is CASSFWGGINEQFF.

J is TRBJ1-2 and V is TRBV7-3; D is uncertain. V was clipped by 5 bases and J by 7 bases, with 17 bases between them. CDR3 size: 14 residues. Germline V CDR1 and CDR2: SGHTA, FQGTGA. In nucleotides, the CDR3 is TGTGCCAGCAGCCCAGCCTTAACCGGAGGTGGCTACACCTTC. Its protein is CASSPALTGGGYTF.

This clonotype was found a few times. The V call is TRBV28, the J call TRBJ1-5; no clear D. Germline CDR1 and CDR2: MDHEN and SYDVKM. V lost 4 bases and J lost 8, with 21 bases in between. The CDR3 is made up of 16 amino acids. This chain's CDR3 is CASSSSATEPGEPQHF. The CDR3 DNA follows: TGTGCCAGCAGTTCCTCGGCCACAGAACCCGGGGAGCCCCAGCATTTT.

The table lists this clonotype with a few counts. This chain joins TRBV12-3 or TRBV12-4 and TRBJ1-1; D might be TRBD1 (6 bases). This CDR3 comprises 12 residues. The V and J ends lost 3 bases and 6 bases respectively, with 8 bases between them. The DNA of the CDR3 is TGTGCCAGCAGTTTCTCAGGGGCTGAAGCTTTCTTT. Protein: CASSFSGAEAFF.

Only a few counts were recorded for this clonotype. The chain links TRBV27 to TRBJ2-7, with D unresolved. Trimming removed 5 bases at V and 1 base at J, with 12 bases between. This CDR3 has 14 amino acids. The germline V gene has CDR1 MNHEY and CDR2 SMNVEV (reference sequence). The CDR3 is CASSPLLISYEQYF. In DNA, the CDR3 is TGTGCCAGCAGTCCCCTACTTATTTCCTACGAGCAGTACTTC.

This clonotype was observed at least ten times. The CDR3 DNA reads as TGTGCCAGCAGCTTTTCCACTAACTATGGCTACACCTTC. It specifies CASSFSTNYGYTF. The chain has TRBV11-2 and TRBJ1-2; the D is unclear. The germline V gene encodes CDR1 SGHAT and CDR2 FQNNGV. Trimming pared 3 bases from V and 0 bases from J, leaving 5 bases between. The CDR3 runs 13 residues.

This clonotype was detected many times. V is TRBV7-8 and J is TRBJ2-7; TRBD1 agrees at 8 bases. V gave up 8 bases and J gave up 5 bases; unmatched junction bases: 14. Germline CDR1 and CDR2: SGHVS and FQNEAQ. The CDR3 has 15 amino acids. For the CDR3, the DNA is TGTGCCAGCCTACCCGGCGGGACAGGAAAACACGAGCAGTACTTC. It translates to CASLPGGTGKHEQYF.